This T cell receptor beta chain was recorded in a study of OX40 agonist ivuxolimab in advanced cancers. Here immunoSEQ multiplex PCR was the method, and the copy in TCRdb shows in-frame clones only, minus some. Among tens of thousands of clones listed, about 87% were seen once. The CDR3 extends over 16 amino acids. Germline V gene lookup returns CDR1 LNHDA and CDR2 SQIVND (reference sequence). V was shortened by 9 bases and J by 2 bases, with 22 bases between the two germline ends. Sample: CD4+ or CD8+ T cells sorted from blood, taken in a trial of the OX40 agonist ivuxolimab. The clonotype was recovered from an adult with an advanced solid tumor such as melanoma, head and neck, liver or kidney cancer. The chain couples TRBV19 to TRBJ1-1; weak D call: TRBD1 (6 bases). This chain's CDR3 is CASRRAGGASNTEAFF. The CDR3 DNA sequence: TGTGCCAGCCGGCGTGCGGGGGGCGCGTCAAACACTGAAGCTTTCTTT.